The rows below give T cell receptor beta chains drawn from one sample of a study of vaccination effects on CD4 cells after COVID-19. Assay: immunoSEQ multiplex PCR; the TCRdb copy retains only in-frame clones and omits some. The table lists tens of thousands of clones, 65% to 85% of them singletons. These TCRs are of unknown antigen specificity. Material: CD4+ T cells from PBMCs cultured with HCoV-229E spike peptides, obtained before COVID-19 vaccination. Receptor source: a human donor who received a COVID-19 vaccine. Both conserved end residues are part of each CDR3. The D gene is left open where the match is weak. Clone size is stated in some rows and not others, as once, few, many or a class when expanded.

>TRBJ2-7|NA|TRBV6-6|NA
CASRGNIEQYF
TGTGCCAGCCGGGGTAACATAGAGCAGTACTTC
>TRBJ2-7|NA|TRBV11-2|NA
CASSSTEGTEQYF
TGTGCCAGCAGCTCAACCGAGGGTACCGAGCAGTACTTC
>TRBJ1-1|TRBD1|TRBV11-3|NA
CASNNRGAFF
TGTGCCAGCAACAACAGGGGCGCTTTCTTT
>TRBJ2-1|NA|TRBV19|NA
CASSPDHYNEQFF
TGTGCCAGTAGCCCAGACCACTACAATGAGCAGTTCTTC
>TRBJ2-1|TRBD2|TRBV7-2|once
CASSFLAGRGEQFF
TGTGCCAGCAGCTTCTTGGCAGGGAGGGGTGAGCAGTTCTTC
>TRBJ2-3|NA|TRBV4-2|NA
CASSQVGGPIDTQYF
TGTGCCAGCAGCCAAGTCGGGGGGCCAATAGATACGCAGTATTTT
>TRBJ2-1|TRBD1|TRBV6-5|NA
CASSYLDSRGYEQFF
TGTGCCAGCAGTTACCTGGACTCCAGGGGGTATGAGCAGTTCTTC
>TRBJ2-1|TRBD2|TRBV5-1|NA
CASSLGWLVAGVDNEQFF
TGCGCCAGCAGCTTGGGCTGGTTAGTAGCGGGAGTAGACAATGAGCAGTTCTTC
>TRBJ1-6|TRBD1|TRBV5-1|NA
CASSPGRGQGATNNSPLHF
TGCGCCAGCAGCCCCGGACGGGGACAGGGAGCTACGAATAATTCACCCCTCCACTTT
>TRBJ1-5|NA|TRBV5-1|few
CASSLQGDSEQPQHF
TGCGCCAGCAGCTTGCAGGGCGATTCTGAACAGCCCCAGCATTTT
>TRBJ1-3|NA|TRBV3-1/TRBV3-2|NA
CASSLADHVWNTIYF
TGTGCCAGCAGCCTGGCGGACCACGTTTGGAACACCATATATTTT
>TRBJ1-2|TRBD1|TRBV5-1|NA
CASSEQGSPNYGYTF
TGCGCCAGCAGCGAACAGGGGAGTCCTAACTATGGCTACACCTTC
>TRBJ2-6|NA|TRBV6-5|NA
CASGLGVTGANVLTF
TGTGCCAGCGGATTGGGGGTAACTGGGGCCAACGTCCTGACTTTC
>TRBJ2-7|TRBD2|TRBV5-1|NA
CASSLMTSGRFLRYEQYF
TGCGCCAGCAGCTTGATGACTAGCGGGAGGTTCTTGCGCTACGAGCAGTACTTC
>TRBJ1-2|NA|TRBV5-4|few
CASSHPTGPGGYGYTF
TGTGCCAGCAGCCACCCCACAGGGCCCGGGGGCTATGGCTACACCTTC
>TRBJ2-1|TRBD2|TRBV11-2|NA
CASSLFSGSGRSDEQFF
TGTGCCAGCAGCTTATTCTCGGGTAGCGGGAGGTCCGATGAGCAGTTCTTC
>TRBJ1-6|NA|TRBV5-1|NA
CASSLGDWTPPLHF
TGCGCCAGCAGCTTGGGCGACTGGACGCCACCCCTCCACTTT
>TRBJ1-6|NA|TRBV7-9|NA
CASSGGSNSPLHF
TGTGCCAGCAGTGGGGGGAGTAATTCACCCCTCCACTTT
>TRBJ2-5|TRBD1|TRBV6-1|NA
CASSEATGGQETQYF
TGTGCCAGCAGTGAAGCGACAGGGGGCCAAGAGACCCAGTACTTC
>TRBJ1-5|NA|TRBV3-1/TRBV3-2|few
CASSHTGKDQPQHF
TGTGCCAGCAGCCACACAGGGAAAGATCAGCCCCAGCATTTT
>TRBJ2-5|TRBD2|TRBV7-9|NA
CAGGREGETQYF
TGTGCCGGAGGGAGGGAAGGTGAGACCCAGTACTTC
>TRBJ1-1|NA|TRBV10-2|NA
CASIRTPEGGNTEAFF
TGCGCCAGCATTAGGACCCCCGAGGGTGGGAACACTGAAGCTTTCTTT
>TRBJ2-5|TRBD2|TRBV7-6|NA
CASSLESGRGGETQYF
TGTGCCAGCAGCTTGGAAAGCGGGAGGGGGGGAGAGACCCAGTACTTC
>TRBJ2-3|NA|TRBV5-1|NA
CASSFSQGSDTQYF
TGCGCCAGCAGCTTCTCTCAGGGATCCGATACGCAGTATTTT
>TRBJ1-2|TRBD1|TRBV6-5|NA
CASRPGQGAYGYTF
TGTGCCAGCAGACCTGGACAGGGGGCCTATGGCTACACCTTC
>TRBJ2-3|NA|TRBV5-4|NA
CASSDASGTDTQYF
TGTGCCAGTTCCGACGCCAGTGGCACAGATACGCAGTATTTT
>TRBJ1-6|NA|TRBV25-1|NA
CASSEPDRFEPLHF
TGTGCCAGCAGTGAACCCGACAGGTTTGAACCCCTCCACTTT
>TRBJ1-1|NA|TRBV30|NA
CAWARPNTEAFF
TGTGCCTGGGCACGGCCGAACACTGAAGCTTTCTTT
>TRBJ1-1|NA|TRBV19|NA
CASSKEGPMITEAFF
TGTGCCAGTAGCAAGGAGGGGCCAATGATCACTGAAGCTTTCTTT
>TRBJ1-4|NA|TRBV4-1|NA
CASSQSGREKLFF
TGCGCCAGCAGCCAATCCGGGCGAGAAAAACTGTTTTTT
>TRBJ1-5|NA|TRBV5-5|NA
CASSLATTLNQPQHF
TGTGCCAGCAGCTTGGCGACAACCCTCAATCAGCCCCAGCATTTT
>TRBJ1-5|NA|TRBV30|few
CAAGRQDNQPQHF
TGTGCCGCCGGGAGGCAGGACAATCAGCCCCAGCATTTT
>TRBJ1-4|NA|TRBV6-4|NA
CASIFMGEQTESNEKLFF
TGTGCCAGCATTTTTATGGGTGAGCAAACCGAAAGTAATGAAAAACTGTTTTTT
>TRBJ2-2|TRBD1|TRBV5-1|NA
CASSLQGARTGELFF
TGCGCCAGCAGCCTACAGGGGGCCCGGACCGGGGAGCTGTTTTTT
>TRBJ2-4|NA|TRBV6-2/TRBV6-3|NA
CASSYSIAQVVVKNIQYF
TGTGCCAGCAGTTACTCGATTGCTCAAGTGGTTGTCAAAAACATTCAGTACTTC
>TRBJ1-5|NA|TRBV6-5|NA
CASRSTNNQPQHF
TGTGCCAGCAGAAGTACGAACAATCAGCCCCAGCATTTT
>TRBJ2-5|NA|TRBV4-1|once
CASSPFFVGRVETQYF
TGCGCCAGCAGCCCCTTTTTCGTGGGCAGGGTTGAGACCCAGTACTTC
>TRBJ1-4|NA|TRBV2|NA
CASSQDKGGSEKLFF
TGTGCCAGCAGTCAGGACAAGGGGGGCTCTGAAAAACTGTTTTTT
>TRBJ2-3|NA|TRBV9|NA
CASSLRDSTDTQYF
TGTGCCAGCAGCCTGCGGGACTCCACAGATACGCAGTATTTT
>TRBJ1-1|NA|TRBV19|NA
CASSSYMNTEAFF
TGTGCCAGTAGTTCTTACATGAACACTGAAGCTTTCTTT
>TRBJ2-3|TRBD2|TRBV6-5|NA
CASSYLAGSTDTQYF
TGTGCCAGCAGTTACCTAGCGGGGAGCACAGATACGCAGTATTTT
>TRBJ1-1|NA|TRBV19|NA
CASSSTHGTEAFF
TGTGCCAGTAGTAGCACACACGGGACTGAAGCTTTCTTT
>TRBJ2-7|NA|TRBV4-1|once
CASSRRRMWDRAGPSYEQYF
TGCGCCAGCAGCCGACGACGGATGTGGGACCGTGCAGGACCTTCCTACGAGCAGTACTTC